This is a list of T cell receptor beta chains from one sample in a study of blood T cells in healthy people across ages. TCRdb called the 5' RACE reads again in MiXCR, with one record for every CDR3 protein. The sample includes about 1.8 million distinct CDR3 sequences, about 50% of them seen just once. The sample comprised blood. The source is a woman aged 40 to 50 in good health. CDR3s include the opening cysteine and the closing phenylalanine or tryptophan. The D gene is left open where the match is weak. The size of a clone is reported for some rows only, either as once, few or many, or as a class for expanded clones.

j_call: TRBJ1-1
clone_size: .
d_call: .
v_call: TRBV6-5
cdr3_nt: TGTGCCAGCAGTTACTCCCGCCGGGGCACTGAAGCTTTCTTT
cdr3_aa: CASSYSRRGTEAFF

j_call: TRBJ2-4
clone_size: once
d_call: .
v_call: TRBV20-1
cdr3_nt: TGCAGTGCTAGAGGGGACAATTTAGCCAAAAGCATTCAGTACTTC
cdr3_aa: CSARGDNLAKSIQYF

j_call: TRBJ2-1
clone_size: few
d_call: TRBD2
v_call: TRBV28
cdr3_nt: TGTGCCAGCAGGGGGGGACTATTCCAGCGGGGGGTAGGTGAGCAGTTCTTC
cdr3_aa: CASRGGLFQRGVGEQFF

j_call: TRBJ2-4
clone_size: few
d_call: .
v_call: TRBV2
cdr3_nt: TGTGCCAGCATTGGGGGGCGGACCTCCCTAGCCAAAAACATTCAGTACTTC
cdr3_aa: CASIGGRTSLAKNIQYF

j_call: TRBJ2-3
clone_size: few
d_call: .
v_call: TRBV14
cdr3_nt: TGTGCCAGCAGCCAAGGGCAGTTCACAGATACGCAGTATTTT
cdr3_aa: CASSQGQFTDTQYF

j_call: TRBJ1-1
clone_size: .
d_call: .
v_call: TRBV5-6
cdr3_nt: TGTGCCAGCAGCTACTCGGGAGATGGGACTGAAGCTTTCTTT
cdr3_aa: CASSYSGDGTEAFF

j_call: TRBJ2-1
clone_size: few
d_call: .
v_call: TRBV6-5
cdr3_nt: TGTGCCAGCAGGGATGGGGGGCCCCACTACAATGAGCAGTTCTTC
cdr3_aa: CASRDGGPHYNEQFF

j_call: TRBJ2-7
clone_size: .
d_call: TRBD1
v_call: TRBV20-1
cdr3_nt: TGCAGTGCTAGCTGGACAGGGGGCTACAACTCCTACGAGCAGTACTTC
cdr3_aa: CSASWTGGYNSYEQYF

j_call: TRBJ2-1
clone_size: .
d_call: TRBD2
v_call: TRBV9
cdr3_nt: TGTGCCAGCAGCGTACAGGCGGGGGGACACAATGAGCAGTTCTTC
cdr3_aa: CASSVQAGGHNEQFF

j_call: TRBJ2-5
clone_size: .
d_call: TRBD1
v_call: TRBV9
cdr3_nt: TGTGCCAGCAGCGTAGGGGGACAGGGGGTCAATGAGCAGTACTTC
cdr3_aa: CASSVGGQGVNEQYF

j_call: TRBJ2-1
clone_size: few
d_call: TRBD1
v_call: TRBV20-1
cdr3_nt: TGCAGTGCTAGACCCCACCTACGGGGACAGGGATACAATGAGCAGTTCTTC
cdr3_aa: CSARPHLRGQGYNEQFF

j_call: TRBJ1-1
clone_size: .
d_call: .
v_call: TRBV28
cdr3_nt: TGTGCCAGCAGACCCGCACTAGTAGGGGCCACTGAAGCTTTCTTT
cdr3_aa: CASRPALVGATEAFF

j_call: TRBJ2-3
clone_size: few
d_call: .
v_call: TRBV20-1
cdr3_nt: TGCAGTGCCCTAGGGAAGGGATTTAGCACAGATACGCAGTATTTT
cdr3_aa: CSALGKGFSTDTQYF

j_call: TRBJ2-5
clone_size: few
d_call: TRBD1
v_call: TRBV20-1
cdr3_nt: TGCAGTGCAGGGCTGACAGGGACAGATCAAGAGACCCAGTACTTC
cdr3_aa: CSAGLTGTDQETQYF

j_call: TRBJ2-7
clone_size: .
d_call: .
v_call: TRBV28
cdr3_nt: TGTGCCAGCAGTTTATCCCCAGGGGATACCTACGAGCAGTACTTC
cdr3_aa: CASSLSPGDTYEQYF

j_call: TRBJ2-1
clone_size: .
d_call: .
v_call: TRBV7-2
cdr3_nt: TGTGCCAGCAGCTTCCCTAGCGCGACCAATGAGCAGTTCTTC
cdr3_aa: CASSFPSATNEQFF

j_call: TRBJ2-4
clone_size: .
d_call: TRBD1
v_call: TRBV7-9
cdr3_nt: TGTGCCAGCAGCCCCGGGACAGGGGGATCTAACATTCAGTACTTC
cdr3_aa: CASSPGTGGSNIQYF

j_call: TRBJ2-7
clone_size: .
d_call: .
v_call: TRBV3-1
cdr3_nt: TGTGCCAGCAGCCAAGATGGGTACCACTACGAGCAGTACTTC
cdr3_aa: CASSQDGYHYEQYF